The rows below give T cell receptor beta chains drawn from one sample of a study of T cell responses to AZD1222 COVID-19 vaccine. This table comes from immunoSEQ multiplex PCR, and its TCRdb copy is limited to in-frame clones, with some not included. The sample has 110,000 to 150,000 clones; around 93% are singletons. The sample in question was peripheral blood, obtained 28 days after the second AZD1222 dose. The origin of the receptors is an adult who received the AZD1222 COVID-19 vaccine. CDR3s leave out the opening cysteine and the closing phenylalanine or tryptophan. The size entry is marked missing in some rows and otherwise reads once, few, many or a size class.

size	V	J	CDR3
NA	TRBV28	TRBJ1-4	ASRLTPIWGAYNEKLF
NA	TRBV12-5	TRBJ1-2	ASGLVPTGLADGYT
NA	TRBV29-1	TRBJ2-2	SVEERTGRHPGELF
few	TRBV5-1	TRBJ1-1	ASSLGPTVNTEAF
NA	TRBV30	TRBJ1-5	AWSAGTGGVTQH
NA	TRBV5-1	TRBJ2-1	ASSSSGSRNEQF
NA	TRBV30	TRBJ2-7	AWSIGSSYEQY
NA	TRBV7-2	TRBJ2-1	ASSLSAGGLDEQF
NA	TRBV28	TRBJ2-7	ASSRRARDEQY
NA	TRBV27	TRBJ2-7	ASSRYGTSTYEQY
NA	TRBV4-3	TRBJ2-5	ASSQDLASGRAQETQY
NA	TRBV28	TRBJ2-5	ASNYSFRGPYGETQY
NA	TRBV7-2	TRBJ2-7	ASSLLAESYEQY
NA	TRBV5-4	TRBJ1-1	ASRGGPMNTEAF
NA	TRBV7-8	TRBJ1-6	ASSPVGSPLH
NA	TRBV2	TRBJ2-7	ASSGYGSYEQY
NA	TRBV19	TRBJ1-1	ASRTGGRENTEAF
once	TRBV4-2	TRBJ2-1	ASSHSDRNEQF
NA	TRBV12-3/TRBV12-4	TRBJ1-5	ASKVSGQPQH
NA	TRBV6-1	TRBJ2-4	ASSAALANKNIQY
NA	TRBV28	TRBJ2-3	ASSFVRQGRTDTQY
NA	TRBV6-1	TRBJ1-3	ASSDNPGTGRNTIY
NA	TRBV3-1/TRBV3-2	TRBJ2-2	ASSQGGFGLFWLETGELF
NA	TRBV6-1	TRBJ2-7	ASSDRDRDYEQY
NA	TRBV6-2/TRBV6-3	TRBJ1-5	ASSYLVNQPQH
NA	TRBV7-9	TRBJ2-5	ASSPGQGAKETQY
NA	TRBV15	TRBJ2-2	ATSSQGLNTGELF
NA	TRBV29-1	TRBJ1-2	SVGGEYSYT
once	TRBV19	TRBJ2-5	ASSISGQGALETQY
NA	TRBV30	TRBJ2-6	AWSGGGRVLT
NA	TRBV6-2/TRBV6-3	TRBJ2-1	ASSYKGLAGGDNEQF
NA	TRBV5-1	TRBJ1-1	ASSPATGLTEAF
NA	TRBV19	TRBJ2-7	ASSNVRGHGSYEQY
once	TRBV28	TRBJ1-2	ASSNKYGPGYYGYT
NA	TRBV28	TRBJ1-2	ASRGGDRSTYGYT
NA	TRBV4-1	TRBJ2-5	ASSQGQYETQY
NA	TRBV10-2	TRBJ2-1	ASVGSGTYNEQF
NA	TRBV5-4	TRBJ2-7	ASSLGLAGGSYEQY
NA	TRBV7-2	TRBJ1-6	ASSSRRGYNSPLH
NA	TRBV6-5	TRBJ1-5	ASSSAGNQPQH
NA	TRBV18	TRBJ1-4	ASSPGTGESEKLF
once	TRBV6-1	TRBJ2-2	ASSEFRVPTGELF
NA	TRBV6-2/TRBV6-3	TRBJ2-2	ASSYIGSGTGELF
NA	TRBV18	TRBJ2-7	ASSPQATTYEQY
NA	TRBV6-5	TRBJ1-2	ASSTGEIYGYT